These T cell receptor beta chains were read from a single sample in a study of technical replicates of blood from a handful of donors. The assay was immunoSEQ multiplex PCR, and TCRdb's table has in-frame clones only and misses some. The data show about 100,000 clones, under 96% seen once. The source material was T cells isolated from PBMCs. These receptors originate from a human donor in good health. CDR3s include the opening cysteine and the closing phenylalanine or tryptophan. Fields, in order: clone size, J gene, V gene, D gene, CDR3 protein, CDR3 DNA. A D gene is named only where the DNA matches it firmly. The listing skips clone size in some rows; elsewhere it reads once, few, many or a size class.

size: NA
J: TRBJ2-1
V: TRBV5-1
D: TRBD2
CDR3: CASSLELANGMDEQFF
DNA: TGCGCCAGCAGCTTGGAACTAGCGAACGGAATGGATGAGCAGTTCTTC

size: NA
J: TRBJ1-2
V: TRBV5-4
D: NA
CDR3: CASSTLFGGGIDGYTF
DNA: TGTGCCAGCAGCACCCTCTTCGGGGGAGGGATTGATGGCTACACCTTC

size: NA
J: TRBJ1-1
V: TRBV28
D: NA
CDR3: CASSPPVTEAFF
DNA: TGTGCCAGCAGTCCCCCTGTCACTGAAGCTTTCTTT

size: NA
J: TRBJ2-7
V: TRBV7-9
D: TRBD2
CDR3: CASSSFSGVAEQYF
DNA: TGTGCCAGCAGCTCTTTTAGCGGGGTTGCCGAGCAGTACTTC

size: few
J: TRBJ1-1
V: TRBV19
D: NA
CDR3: CASSSTAMNTEAFF
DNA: TGTGCCAGTAGCTCGACAGCAATGAACACTGAAGCTTTCTTT

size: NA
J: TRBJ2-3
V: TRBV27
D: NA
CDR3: CASSSWDSSTDTQYF
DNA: TGTGCCAGCAGTTCTTGGGACTCTAGCACAGATACGCAGTATTTT

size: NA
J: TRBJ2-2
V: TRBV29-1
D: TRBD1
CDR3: CSVSWTGLAGELFF
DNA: TGCAGCGTTTCGTGGACAGGGCTTGCCGGGGAGCTGTTTTTT

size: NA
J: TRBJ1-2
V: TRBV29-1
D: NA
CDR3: CSVGEGRAVYGYTF
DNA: TGCAGCGTTGGGGAGGGAAGGGCCGTCTATGGCTACACCTTC

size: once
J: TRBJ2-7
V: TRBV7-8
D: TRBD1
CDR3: CASSRGQGADYEQYF
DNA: TGTGCCAGCAGTCGGGGACAGGGGGCGGACTACGAGCAGTACTTC

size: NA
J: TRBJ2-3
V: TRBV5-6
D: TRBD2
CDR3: CASSSPGLAGDTDTQYF
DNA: TGTGCCAGCAGCTCTCCGGGACTAGCGGGAGATACAGATACGCAGTATTTT

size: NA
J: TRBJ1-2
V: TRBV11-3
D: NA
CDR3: CASSFSRQNYGYTF
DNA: TGTGCCAGCAGCTTTTCGCGGCAGAACTATGGCTACACCTTC

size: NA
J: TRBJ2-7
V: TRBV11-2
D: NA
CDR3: CASSILDGLERYF
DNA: TGTGCCAGCAGCATCCTAGACGGACTGGAACGGTACTTC

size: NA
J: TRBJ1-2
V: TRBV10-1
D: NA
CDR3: CASSENGAYGYTF
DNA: TGCGCCAGCAGTGAGAATGGGGCCTATGGCTACACCTTC

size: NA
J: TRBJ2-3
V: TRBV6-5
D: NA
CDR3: CASRRDFSTDTQYF
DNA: TGTGCCAGCAGAAGGGACTTTAGCACAGATACGCAGTATTTT

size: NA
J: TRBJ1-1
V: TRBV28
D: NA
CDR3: CATRGFEAFF
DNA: TGTGCCACACGGGGATTTGAAGCTTTCTTT

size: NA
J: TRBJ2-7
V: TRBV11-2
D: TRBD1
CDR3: CASSFNGQGLYEQYF
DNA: TGTGCCAGCAGCTTTAATGGACAGGGCCTCTACGAGCAGTACTTC

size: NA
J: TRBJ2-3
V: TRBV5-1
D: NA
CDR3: CASSLSRIVGTDTQYF
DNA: TGCGCCAGCAGCTTGTCCAGGATCGTGGGCACAGATACGCAGTATTTT

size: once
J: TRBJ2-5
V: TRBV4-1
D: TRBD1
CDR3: CASSLYRDRGETQYF
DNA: TGCGCCAGCAGCCTCTACCGGGACAGGGGGGAGACCCAGTACTTC

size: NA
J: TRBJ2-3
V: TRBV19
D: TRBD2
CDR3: CASSWTSGSSTDTQYF
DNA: TGTGCCAGTAGTTGGACTAGCGGGTCTAGCACAGATACGCAGTATTTT

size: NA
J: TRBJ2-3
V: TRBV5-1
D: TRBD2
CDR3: CASSLEPGLAGATDTQYF
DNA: TGCGCCAGCAGCTTAGAGCCCGGACTAGCGGGAGCGACGGATACGCAGTATTTT

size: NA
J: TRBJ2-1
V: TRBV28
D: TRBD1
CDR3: CAGTGGNEQFF
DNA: TGTGCCGGTACAGGGGGCAATGAGCAGTTCTTC

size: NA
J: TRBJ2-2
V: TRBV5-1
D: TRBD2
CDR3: CASRPGGRSGELFF
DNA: TGCGCCAGCCGTCCGGGGGGGCGGAGCGGGGAGCTGTTTTTT